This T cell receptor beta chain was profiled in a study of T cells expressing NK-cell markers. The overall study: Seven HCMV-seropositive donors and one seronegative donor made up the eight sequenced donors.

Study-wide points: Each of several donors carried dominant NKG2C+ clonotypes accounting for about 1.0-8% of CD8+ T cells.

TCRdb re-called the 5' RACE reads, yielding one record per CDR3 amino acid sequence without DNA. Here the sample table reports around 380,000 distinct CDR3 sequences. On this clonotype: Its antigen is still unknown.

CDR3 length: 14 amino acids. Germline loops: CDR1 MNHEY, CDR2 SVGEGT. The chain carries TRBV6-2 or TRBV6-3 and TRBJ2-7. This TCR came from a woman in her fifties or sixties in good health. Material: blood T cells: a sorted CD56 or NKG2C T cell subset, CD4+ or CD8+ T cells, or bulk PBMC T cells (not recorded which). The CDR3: CASRPAGVAYEQYF.